Listed below are T cell receptor beta chains from one sample, sequenced in a study of memory CD4+ T cells and cytomegalovirus serostatus. TCRdb's table, derived via immunoSEQ multiplex PCR, lists solely in-frame clones and lacks some. This table has about 50,000 clones, under 80% appearing once. Source material: memory CD4+ T cells from blood. The receptors were sampled from an adult in good health and CMV-seronegative. Each CDR3 is given with its conserved first and last residue. D genes are given only for firm matches. Rows may omit the clone size; those that give it use once, few, many or a size class.

v_gene	abundance	d_gene	j_gene	CDR3aa	CDR3nt
TRBV5-6	NA	NA	TRBJ2-3	CASSLYRRTDTQYF	TGTGCCAGCAGCTTGTATCGGCGCACAGATACGCAGTATTTT
TRBV5-1	NA	TRBD1	TRBJ1-6	CASSSGTATNSPLHF	TGCGCCAGCAGCTCGGGGACAGCGACTAATTCACCCCTTCACTTT
TRBV5-6	once	NA	TRBJ1-4	CASSPTGGENEKLFF	TGTGCCAGCAGCCCTACCGGGGGAGAGAATGAAAAACTGTTTTTT
TRBV7-8	NA	TRBD1	TRBJ2-2	CASSGTVNTGELFF	TGTGCCAGCAGCGGGACAGTTAACACCGGGGAGCTGTTTTTT
TRBV5-1	NA	NA	TRBJ2-1	CASSLARGNGYNEQFF	TGCGCCAGCAGCTTGGCAAGGGGTAATGGCTACAATGAGCAGTTCTTC
TRBV6-6	NA	NA	TRBJ1-2	CASRTDAANYGYTF	TGTGCCAGCAGGACGGACGCAGCTAACTATGGCTACACCTTC
TRBV19	once	NA	TRBJ1-1	CASSISFYRGRENTEAFF	TGTGCCAGTAGTATATCTTTTTATCGGGGGCGAGAGAACACTGAAGCTTTCTTT
TRBV7-6	few	NA	TRBJ2-1	CASSLEGDEQFF	TGTGCCAGCAGCTTAGAGGGGGATGAGCAGTTCTTC
TRBV25-1	NA	NA	TRBJ2-7	CASSAPTYEQYF	TGTGCCAGCAGCGCCCCGACCTACGAGCAGTACTTC
TRBV18	NA	NA	TRBJ2-3	CASSPGRGMYF	TGTGCCAGCTCACCTGGCAGGGGAATGTATTTT
TRBV5-5	NA	NA	TRBJ1-1	CASSLWATEAFF	TGTGCCAGCAGCCTCTGGGCCACTGAAGCTTTCTTT
TRBV6-5	NA	NA	TRBJ1-5	CASSYSGEGGNQPQHF	TGTGCCAGCAGTTACTCGGGGGAAGGCGGCAATCAGCCCCAGCATTTT
TRBV2	few	TRBD2	TRBJ2-2	CASSETRTSGGATGELFF	TGTGCCAGCAGTGAAACCCGGACTAGCGGGGGGGCGACCGGGGAGCTGTTTTTT
TRBV28	NA	TRBD1	TRBJ1-1	CASSSTGEENTEAFF	TGTGCCAGCAGTTCCACAGGGGAGGAGAACACTGAAGCTTTCTTT
TRBV29-1	NA	TRBD1	TRBJ1-4	CSVDRQGTVSHLFF	TGCAGCGTAGATAGACAGGGGACTGTTTCGCACCTGTTTTTT
TRBV7-6	NA	TRBD2	TRBJ2-1	CASSLSTSGGNYNEQFF	TGTGCCAGCAGCTTAAGCACTAGCGGGGGGAACTACAATGAGCAGTTCTTC
TRBV4-1	NA	TRBD1	TRBJ2-3	CASSQGPTGQGRTDTQYF	TGCGCCAGCAGCCAAGGCCCAACGGGACAGGGGAGAACAGATACGCAGTATTTT
TRBV30	NA	TRBD1	TRBJ2-3	CAWSGTGGTQYF	TGTGCCTGGAGTGGAACAGGGGGTACGCAGTATTTT
TRBV11-3	NA	NA	TRBJ2-7	CASSFSYEQYF	TGTGCCAGCAGCTTTTCCTACGAGCAGTACTTC
TRBV7-3	NA	NA	TRBJ2-3	CASSSTEHTQYF	TGTGCCAGCAGCTCGACAGAACATACGCAGTATTTT
TRBV5-1	NA	TRBD1	TRBJ1-2	CASSTTGDGYTF	TGCGCCAGCAGCACGACAGGGGATGGCTACACCTTC
TRBV6-1	NA	NA	TRBJ1-4	CAGQTATNEKLFF	TGTGCCGGACAGACAGCAACTAATGAAAAACTGTTTTTT
TRBV5-1	NA	NA	TRBJ1-1	CASRDQQGGTEAFF	TGCGCCAGCAGGGATCAACAGGGTGGCACTGAAGCTTTCTTT
TRBV10-3	NA	NA	TRBJ2-5	CAISGSQGGGETQYF	TGTGCCATCAGTGGGTCACAGGGAGGCGGGGAGACCCAGTACTTC
TRBV5-1	NA	NA	TRBJ2-7	CASSLGGVYEQYF	TGCGCCAGCAGCTTAGGAGGAGTATACGAGCAGTACTTC
TRBV30	NA	TRBD2	TRBJ2-2	CAWRASGEGGELFF	TGTGCCTGGCGGGCTAGCGGGGAAGGCGGGGAGCTGTTTTTT
TRBV7-6	NA	TRBD2	TRBJ2-1	CASSFLAGGHNEQFF	TGTGCCAGCAGCTTCCTAGCGGGGGGGCATAATGAGCAGTTCTTC
TRBV11-3	NA	NA	TRBJ2-2	CASSLNTGELFF	TGTGCCAGCAGCCTCAACACCGGGGAGCTGTTTTTT
TRBV7-2	NA	NA	TRBJ2-7	CASSSGNEQYF	TGTGCCAGCAGCTCGGGCAACGAGCAGTACTTC
TRBV6-6	NA	NA	TRBJ1-2	CASSYFSENDGYTF	TGTGCCAGCAGTTACTTTTCGGAGAATGATGGCTACACCTTC
TRBV5-4	NA	TRBD2	TRBJ2-1	CASSSGLAGGPNTGQFF	TGTGCCAGCAGCTCGGGACTAGCGGGGGGCCCGAATACCGGACAGTTCTTC
TRBV7-9	few	NA	TRBJ2-1	CASSYNPGAVGDNEQFF	TGTGCCAGCAGCTATAATCCGGGAGCAGTAGGTGACAATGAGCAGTTCTTC